The present TCR beta chain was sequenced within a study of CD8 T cells in Susac syndrome. The germline gives CDR1 GTSNPN, CDR2 SVGIG (reference sequence). The CDR3 length is 12 residues. The V and J ends lost 0 bases and 14 bases respectively, with 11 bases between them. The T cells that were sequenced for TCR beta were CD8+ and CD4+ cells from blood. This clonotype was found once. The RNA input was roughly 0.45 to 1 ug, and it was reverse transcribed with random hexamers. TCRdb reprocessed the immunoSEQ multiplex PCR reads via MiXCR and lists one record per CDR3 protein. The table records roughly 130,000 distinct CDR3 sequences, around 94% of them present only once.

The material sequenced was CD4+ T cells from PBMCs. The chain employs TRBV30 and TRBJ1-6, with D hard to call. This receptor was obtained from a human donor with multiple sclerosis. CDR3 region: CAWSVTEATLHF. The CDR3 DNA follows: TGTGCCTGGAGTGTTACAGAAGCGACCCTCCACTTT.